The T cell receptor (beta chain) described here comes from a study of T cell clonotyping in hematopoietic cell transplantation. Study conclusions and caveats: Cells were unsorted, so CD4 and CD8 contributions were not separated.

Using immunoSEQ multiplex PCR, the repertoire was profiled, and TCRdb retains in-frame clones only, with some absent. The sample gives about 9,400 clones, roughly 85% of which show up once; about a sixth is in the top ten. Blood collection times were about day -28 and days 30, 100, 180 posttransplant. As concerns this clone: Its cognate antigen is unknown.

Material: PBMCs, obtained 180 days after allogeneic stem cell transplant. The clonotype was recovered from a male patient aged 40-50 years who had an allogeneic stem cell transplant from a related donor, so the T cells may come from the graft donor. Some clones in this sample may be carry-over from other donors' samples.

The CDR3 loop reads CASSYSGVISGNTIYF. DNA of the CDR3: TGTGCCAGCAGTTACTCAGGGGTCATCTCTGGAAACACCATATATTTT. This chain uses TRBV6-5 with TRBJ1-3; perhaps TRBD1 as D (5 bases). Trimming took 0 bases from V and 0 from J, leaving 9 bases between them. Germline V CDR1 and CDR2: MNHEY, SVGAGI. This CDR3 spans 16 amino acids.